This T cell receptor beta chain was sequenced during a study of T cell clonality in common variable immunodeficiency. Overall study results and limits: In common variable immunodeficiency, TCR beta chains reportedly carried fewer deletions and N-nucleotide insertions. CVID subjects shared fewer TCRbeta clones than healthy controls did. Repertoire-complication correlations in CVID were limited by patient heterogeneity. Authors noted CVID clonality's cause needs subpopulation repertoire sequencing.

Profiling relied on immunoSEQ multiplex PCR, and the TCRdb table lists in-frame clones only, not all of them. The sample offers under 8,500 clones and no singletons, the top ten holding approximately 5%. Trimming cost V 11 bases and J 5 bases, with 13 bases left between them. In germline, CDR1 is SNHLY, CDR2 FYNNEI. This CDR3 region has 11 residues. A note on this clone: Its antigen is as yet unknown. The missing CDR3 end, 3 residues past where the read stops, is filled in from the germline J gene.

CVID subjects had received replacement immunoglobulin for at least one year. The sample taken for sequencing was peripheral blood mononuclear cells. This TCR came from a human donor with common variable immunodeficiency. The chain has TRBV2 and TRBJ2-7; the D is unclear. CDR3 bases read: TGTGCCGTCAATGGCGCGGACGAG. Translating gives CAVNGADE. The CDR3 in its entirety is CAVNGADEQYF.